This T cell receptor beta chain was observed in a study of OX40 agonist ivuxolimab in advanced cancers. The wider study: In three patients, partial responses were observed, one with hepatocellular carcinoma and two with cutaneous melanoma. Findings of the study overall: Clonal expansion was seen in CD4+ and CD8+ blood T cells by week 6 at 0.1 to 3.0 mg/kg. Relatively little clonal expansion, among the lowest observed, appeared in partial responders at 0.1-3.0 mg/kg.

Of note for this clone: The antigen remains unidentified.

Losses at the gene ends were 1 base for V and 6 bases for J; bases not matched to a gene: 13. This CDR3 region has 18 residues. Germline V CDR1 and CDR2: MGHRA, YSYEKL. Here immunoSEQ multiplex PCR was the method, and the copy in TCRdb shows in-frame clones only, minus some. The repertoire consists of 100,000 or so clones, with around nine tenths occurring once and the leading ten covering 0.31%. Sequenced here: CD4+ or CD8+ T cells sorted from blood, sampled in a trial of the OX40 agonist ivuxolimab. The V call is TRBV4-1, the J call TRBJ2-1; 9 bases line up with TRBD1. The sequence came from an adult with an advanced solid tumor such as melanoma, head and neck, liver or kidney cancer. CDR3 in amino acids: CASSQARWKGQGVNEQFF. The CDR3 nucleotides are TGCGCCAGCAGCCAAGCAAGGTGGAAGGGACAGGGAGTCAATGAGCAGTTCTTC.